This T cell receptor beta chain was captured in a study of Ad26.COV2.S vaccination and SARS-CoV-2 variants. Turning to the study itself: The vaccine Ad26.COV2.S was put into the muscle once, or twice with 56 days between.

Points from the study as a whole: Vaccine recipients and placebo recipients showed similar non-spike TCR breadth. Possible underestimation of total T cell responses by the TCR breadth and depth analyses was noted.

Concerning this clone itself: Its target is unknown.

Only in-frame clones appear in the TCRdb table, and some are missing; sequencing was by immunoSEQ multiplex PCR. This sample yields around 300,000 clones, of which 70% to 90% are seen a single time; around 10% belongs to the top ten. Treatment given: 19 received Ad26.COV2.S at low or high dose, single or two shots; 5 received placebo; per-sample allocation not given. Sampling occurred on day 63 after the first vaccine or placebo injection. Adults aged 18-55 years in Boston included the donor. This receptor was identified in a person between 18 and 65 years old who received the Ad26.COV2.S COVID-19 vaccine or a placebo. The specimen comprised peripheral blood, sampled in a trial of Ad26.COV2.S vaccine versus placebo.

The CDR3: CASSISRQLSAEAFF. The DNA of the CDR3 is TGTGCCAGTAGTATCTCTCGGCAGCTGAGTGCTGAAGCTTTCTTT. V gene TRBV19 combines with J gene TRBJ1-1, with unresolved D. This CDR3 has 15 amino acids. Trimming stripped 3 bases from V and 6 bases from J, with 17 bases between. CDR1 LNHDA and CDR2 SQIVND come from the germline V gene (reference sequence).